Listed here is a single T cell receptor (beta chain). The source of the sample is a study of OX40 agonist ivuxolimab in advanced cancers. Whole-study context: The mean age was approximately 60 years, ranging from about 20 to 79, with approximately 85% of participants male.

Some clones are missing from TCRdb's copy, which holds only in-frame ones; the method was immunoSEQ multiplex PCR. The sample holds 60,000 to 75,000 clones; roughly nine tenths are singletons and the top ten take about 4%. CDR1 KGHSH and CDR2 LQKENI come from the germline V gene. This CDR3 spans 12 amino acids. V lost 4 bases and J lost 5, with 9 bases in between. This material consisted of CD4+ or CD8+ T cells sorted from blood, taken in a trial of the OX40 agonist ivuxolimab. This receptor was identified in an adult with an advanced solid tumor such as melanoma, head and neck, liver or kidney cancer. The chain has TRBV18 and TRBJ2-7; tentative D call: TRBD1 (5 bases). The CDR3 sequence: CASSLDSDEQYF. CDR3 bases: TGTGCCAGCTCACTAGACAGTGACGAGCAGTACTTC.